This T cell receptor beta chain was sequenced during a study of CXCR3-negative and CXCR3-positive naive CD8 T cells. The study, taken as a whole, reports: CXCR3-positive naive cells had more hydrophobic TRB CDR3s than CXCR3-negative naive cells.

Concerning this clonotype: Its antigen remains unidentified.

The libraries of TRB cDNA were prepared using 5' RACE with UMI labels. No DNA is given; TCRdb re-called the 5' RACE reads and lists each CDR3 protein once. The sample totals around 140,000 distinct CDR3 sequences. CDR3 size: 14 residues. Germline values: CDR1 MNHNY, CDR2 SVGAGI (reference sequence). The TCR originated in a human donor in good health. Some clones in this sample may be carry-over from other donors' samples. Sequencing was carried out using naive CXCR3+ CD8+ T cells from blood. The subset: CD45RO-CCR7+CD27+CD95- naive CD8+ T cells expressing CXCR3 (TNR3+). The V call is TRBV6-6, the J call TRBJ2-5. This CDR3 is CASSYSAVAETQYF.